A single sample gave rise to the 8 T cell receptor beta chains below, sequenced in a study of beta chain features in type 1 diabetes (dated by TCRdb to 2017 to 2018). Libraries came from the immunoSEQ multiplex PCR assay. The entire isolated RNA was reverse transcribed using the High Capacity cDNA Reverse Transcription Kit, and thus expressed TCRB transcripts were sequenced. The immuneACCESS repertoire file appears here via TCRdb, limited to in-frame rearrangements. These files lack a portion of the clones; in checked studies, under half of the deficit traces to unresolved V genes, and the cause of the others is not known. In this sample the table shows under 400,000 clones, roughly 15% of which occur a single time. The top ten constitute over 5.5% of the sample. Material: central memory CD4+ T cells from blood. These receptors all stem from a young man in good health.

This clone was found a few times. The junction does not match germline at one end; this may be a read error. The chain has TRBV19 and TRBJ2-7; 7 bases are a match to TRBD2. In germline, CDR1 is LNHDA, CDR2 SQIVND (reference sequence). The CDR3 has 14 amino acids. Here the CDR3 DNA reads TGTGCCAGCAGTACCTGGGGGGGACCCTACGAGCAGTACTTC. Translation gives CASSTWGGPYEQYF.

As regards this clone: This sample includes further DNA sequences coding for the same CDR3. The CDR3, as DNA: TGTGCCAGCAGCTCTAGCGGGGGGTACCAAGAGACCCAGTACTTC. Its translation: CASSSSGGYQETQYF. This chain uses TRBV7-2 with TRBJ2-5; 11 positions agree with TRBD2. Germline CDR1 SGHTA, CDR2 FQGNSA. The V and J ends lost 4 bases and 0 bases, in that order; junction bases with no gene match: 1. The CDR3 has 15 residues.

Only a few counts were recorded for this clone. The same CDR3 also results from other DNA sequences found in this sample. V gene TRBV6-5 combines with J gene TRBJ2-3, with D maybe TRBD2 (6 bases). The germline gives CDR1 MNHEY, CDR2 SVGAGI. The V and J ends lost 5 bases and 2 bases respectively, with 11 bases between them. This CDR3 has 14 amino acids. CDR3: CASSERDSTDTQYF. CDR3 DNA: TGTGCCAGCAGTGAACGGGACTCCACAGATACGCAGTATTTT.

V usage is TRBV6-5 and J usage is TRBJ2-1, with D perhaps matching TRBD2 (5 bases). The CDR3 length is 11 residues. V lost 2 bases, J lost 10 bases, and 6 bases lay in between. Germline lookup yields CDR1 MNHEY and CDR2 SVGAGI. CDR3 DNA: TGTGCCAGCAGTTACACGGGGGAGCAGTTCTTC. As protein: CASSYTGEQFF.

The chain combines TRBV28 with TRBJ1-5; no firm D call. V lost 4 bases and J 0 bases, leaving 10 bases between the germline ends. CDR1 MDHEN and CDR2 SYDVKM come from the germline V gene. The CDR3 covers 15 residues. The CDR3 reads CASSSQPYSNQPQHF. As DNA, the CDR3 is TGTGCCAGCAGTTCACAGCCATATAGCAATCAGCCCCAGCATTTT. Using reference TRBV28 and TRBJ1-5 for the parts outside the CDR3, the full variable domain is DVKVTQSSRYLVKRTGEKVFLECVQDMDHENMFWYRQDPGLGLRLIYFSYDVKMKEKGDIPEGYSVSREKKERFSLILESASTNQTSMYLCASSSQPYSNQPQHFGDGTRLSIL.

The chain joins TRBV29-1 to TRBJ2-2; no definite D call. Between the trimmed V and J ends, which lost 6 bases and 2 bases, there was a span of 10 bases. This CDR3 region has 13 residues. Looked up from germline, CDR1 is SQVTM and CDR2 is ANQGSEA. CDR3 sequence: CSVPEDNTGELFF. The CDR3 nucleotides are TGCAGCGTCCCTGAAGACAACACCGGGGAGCTGTTTTTT.

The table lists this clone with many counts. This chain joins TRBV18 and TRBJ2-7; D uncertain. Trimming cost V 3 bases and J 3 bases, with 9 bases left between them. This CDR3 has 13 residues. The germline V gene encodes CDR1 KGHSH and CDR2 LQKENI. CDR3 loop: CASSPADGYEQYF. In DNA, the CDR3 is TGTGCCAGCTCACCGGCCGACGGCTACGAGCAGTACTTC.

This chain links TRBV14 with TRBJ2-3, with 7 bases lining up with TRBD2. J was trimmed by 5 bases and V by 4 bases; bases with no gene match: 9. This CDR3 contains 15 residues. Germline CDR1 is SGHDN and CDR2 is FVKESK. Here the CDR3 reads CASSLRGLGVDTQYF. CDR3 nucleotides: TGTGCCAGCAGCCTCCGTGGACTAGGGGTAGATACGCAGTATTTT.